This T cell receptor (beta chain) came from a study of shared clonotypes between healthy human individuals. About the research overall: Each donor's CD4 naive and CD4 memory cells filled three plates apiece, CD8 naive two, and CD8 memory one.

The repertoire was sequenced with immunoSEQ multiplex PCR; TCRdb's copy has only in-frame clones and lacks some. Counted here are some 1,900,000 clones, roughly 94% occurring once; the ten biggest clones make up roughly 1.2%. There are 16 residues in the CDR3. In germline, CDR1 is KGHSH, CDR2 LQKENI. The ends were cut back, 2 bases at V and 4 bases at J, with 17 bases in the middle. Only CD45RO-negative cells positively selected for CCR7 counted as naive CD8 cells, so terminally differentiated effector memory CD45RA+ cells were excluded. Donors, healthy HIV-negative adults, lacked recent acute infections or vaccinations.

Material: naive CD8+ T cells sorted from blood. The rearrangement joins TRBV18 to TRBJ1-1, with D perhaps matching TRBD1 (5 bases). This clonotype originated in a man aged 18 to 29 in good health. The CDR3: CASSPSEGTGVTEAFF. The CDR3 bases are TGTGCCAGCTCACCATCGGAAGGGACGGGTGTCACTGAAGCTTTCTTT.